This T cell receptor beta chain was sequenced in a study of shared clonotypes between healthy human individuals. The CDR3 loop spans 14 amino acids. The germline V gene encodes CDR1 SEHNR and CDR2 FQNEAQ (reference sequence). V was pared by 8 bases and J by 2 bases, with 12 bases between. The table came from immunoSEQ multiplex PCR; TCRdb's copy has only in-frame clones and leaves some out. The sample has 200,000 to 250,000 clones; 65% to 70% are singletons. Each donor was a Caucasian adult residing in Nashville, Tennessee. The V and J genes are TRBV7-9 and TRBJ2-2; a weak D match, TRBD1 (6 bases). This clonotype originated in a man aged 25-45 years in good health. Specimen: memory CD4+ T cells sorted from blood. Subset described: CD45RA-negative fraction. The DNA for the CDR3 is TGTGCCAGCGGACCGGGACAAAACACCGGGGAGCTGTTTTTT. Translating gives CASGPGQNTGELFF.